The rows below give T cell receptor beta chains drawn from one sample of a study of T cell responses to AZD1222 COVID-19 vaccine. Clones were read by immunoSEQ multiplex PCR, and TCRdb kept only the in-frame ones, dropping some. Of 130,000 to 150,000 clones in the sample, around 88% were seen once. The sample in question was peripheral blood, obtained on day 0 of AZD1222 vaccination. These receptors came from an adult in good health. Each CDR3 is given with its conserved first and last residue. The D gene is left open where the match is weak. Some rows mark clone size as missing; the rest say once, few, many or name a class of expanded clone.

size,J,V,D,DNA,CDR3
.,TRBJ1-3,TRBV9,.,TGTGCCAGCACCCCCCAGAAGGTCGGAAACACCATATATTTT,CASTPQKVGNTIYF
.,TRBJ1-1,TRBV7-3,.,TGTGCCAGCAGCCTCAGCGGGGGGGGCACTGAAGCTTTCTTT,CASSLSGGGTEAFF
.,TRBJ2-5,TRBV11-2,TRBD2,TGTGCCAGCTCGGGCGCTAGCGGGGGGGCCGAGACCCAGTACTTC,CASSGASGGAETQYF
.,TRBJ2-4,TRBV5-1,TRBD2,TGCGCCAGCAGCCCCCAGGGCGGGGGGGCGAACATTCAGTACTTC,CASSPQGGGANIQYF
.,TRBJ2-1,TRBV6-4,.,TGTGCCAGCAGTGACTCTAGAAAAAATGAGCAGTTCTTC,CASSDSRKNEQFF
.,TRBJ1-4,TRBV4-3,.,TGCGCCAGCAGCCTTCAAGCCAGATCAACTAATGAAAAACTGTTTTTT,CASSLQARSTNEKLFF
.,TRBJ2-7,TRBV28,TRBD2,TGTGCCAGCAGTTCCTCGGCTAGCGGGGTCTACGAGCAGTACTTC,CASSSSASGVYEQYF
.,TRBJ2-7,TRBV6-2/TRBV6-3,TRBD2,TGTGCCAGCAGTTTGGGAGGGAAGCCCTACGAGCAGTACTTC,CASSLGGKPYEQYF
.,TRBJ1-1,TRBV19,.,TGTGCCAGTAGTATAGGGGGAGACAGTCGTGAAGCTTTCTTT,CASSIGGDSREAFF
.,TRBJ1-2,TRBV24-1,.,TGTGCCACCAGTGCGGGGGACCCTTCGGACTATGGCTACACCTTC,CATSAGDPSDYGYTF
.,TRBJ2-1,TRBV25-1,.,TGTGCCAGCAGTGACTCGGCGGCGAGCTCCTACAATGAGCAGTTCTTC,CASSDSAASSYNEQFF
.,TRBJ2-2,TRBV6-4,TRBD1,TGTGCCAGCAAAGCGGGACAGGGGGGCACCGGGGAGCTGTTTTTT,CASKAGQGGTGELFF
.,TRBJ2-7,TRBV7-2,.,TGTGCCAGCAGCTTAGTATTCGGGTACTACGAGCAGTACTTC,CASSLVFGYYEQYF
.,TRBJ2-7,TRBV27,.,TGTGCCAGCAGTTTTGGGAGGACGGGCGAGCAGTACTTC,CASSFGRTGEQYF
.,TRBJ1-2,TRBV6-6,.,TGTGCCAGCAGTCCCTCAGTTGGCTACACCTTC,CASSPSVGYTF
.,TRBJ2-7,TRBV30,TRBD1,TGTGCCTGGAGGGGACAGGTTGTCGGTGGTTACGAGCAGTACTTC,CAWRGQVVGGYEQYF
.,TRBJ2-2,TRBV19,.,TGTGCCAGTCGGACCCCCAGGGGAACCGGGGAGCTGTTTTTT,CASRTPRGTGELFF
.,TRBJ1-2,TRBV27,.,TGTGCCAGCAGTCCTAAGATCGGGGAGCCCTATGGCTACACCTTC,CASSPKIGEPYGYTF
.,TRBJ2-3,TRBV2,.,TGTGCCAGCAGTGGGCTTGGTCATTACACAGATACGCAGTATTTT,CASSGLGHYTDTQYF
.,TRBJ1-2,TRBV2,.,TGTGCCAGCAGTGAAGCCCCTCGGGGTGGTGATGGCTACACCTTC,CASSEAPRGGDGYTF
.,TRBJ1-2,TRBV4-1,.,TGCGCCAGCAGCCAAGACGGGAGGGGCCTCACTAACTATGGCTACACCTTC,CASSQDGRGLTNYGYTF
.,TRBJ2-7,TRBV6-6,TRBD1,TGTGCCAGCAGTTACTCGGGACAGGGAGGAAGGGAGCAGTACTTC,CASSYSGQGGREQYF
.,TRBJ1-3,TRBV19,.,TGTGCCAGTAGGGACGGGACAAGCTCTGGAAACACCATATATTTT,CASRDGTSSGNTIYF
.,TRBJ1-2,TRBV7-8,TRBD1,TGTGCCAGCAGCTCGACAGGGGGAATTGGCTACACCTTC,CASSSTGGIGYTF
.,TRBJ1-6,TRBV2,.,TGTGCCAGCAGTGAAGCGAAAAGTTCACCCCTCCACTTT,CASSEAKSSPLHF
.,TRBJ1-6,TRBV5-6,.,TGTGCCAGCAGCTTACCGGGGGAAGGGGATAATTCACCCCTCCACTTT,CASSLPGEGDNSPLHF
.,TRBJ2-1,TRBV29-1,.,TGCAGCGTTAGGGGGTCCCCAGAGACGAACAATGAGCAGTTCTTC,CSVRGSPETNNEQFF
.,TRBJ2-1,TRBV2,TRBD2,TGTGCCAGCAGACAACTAGCGGGGGCCGACAATGAGCAGTTCTTC,CASRQLAGADNEQFF
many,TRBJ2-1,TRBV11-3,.,TGTGCCAGCAGCTTCACATTGGGTAATGAGCAGTTCTTC,CASSFTLGNEQFF
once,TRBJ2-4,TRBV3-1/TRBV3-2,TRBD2,TGTGCCAGCAGCCAGTTAGCGGGGGAGGGAAACATTCAGTACTTC,CASSQLAGEGNIQYF
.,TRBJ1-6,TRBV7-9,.,TGTGCCAGCAGCTTAGAGGTAACACATTCACCCCTCCACTTT,CASSLEVTHSPLHF
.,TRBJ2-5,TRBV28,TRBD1,TGTGCCAGCGGGGTAGAGGACAGGGGGCCCCAAGAGACCCAGTACTTC,CASGVEDRGPQETQYF
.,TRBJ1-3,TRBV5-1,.,TGCGCCAGCAGCTTGGCCGCGGAGGGGGGCACCATATATTTT,CASSLAAEGGTIYF
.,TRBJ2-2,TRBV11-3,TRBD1,TGTGCCAGCAGCTTAAACAGGGGAAACACCGGGGAGCTGTTTTTT,CASSLNRGNTGELFF
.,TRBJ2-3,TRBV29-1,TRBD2,TGCAGCGTTGAGAGCCAGCGGGGGTTTACAGATACGCAGTATTTT,CSVESQRGFTDTQYF
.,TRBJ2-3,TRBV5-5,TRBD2,TGTGCCAGCAGATCCCTAGCGGGGGGGCCAACAGATACGCAGTATTTT,CASRSLAGGPTDTQYF
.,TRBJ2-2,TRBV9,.,TGTGCCAGCAGCAGAAACAGGCAGCTGAACACCGGGGAGCTGTTTTTT,CASSRNRQLNTGELFF
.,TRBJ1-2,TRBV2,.,TGTGCCAGCAGTGAGGGACAAGTGGGGGGCTACACCTTC,CASSEGQVGGYTF
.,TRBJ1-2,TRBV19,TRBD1,TGTGCCAGCAAAATTTCGGGGACAGGCGGCTACACCTTC,CASKISGTGGYTF
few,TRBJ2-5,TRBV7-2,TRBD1,TGTGCCAGCAGCCCCTCGACAGGGGCCGCCCAAGAGACCCAGTACTTC,CASSPSTGAAQETQYF
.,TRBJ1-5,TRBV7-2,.,TGTGCCAGCAGCTTAAGGCAGCCGGATTCCGTGGAGCCCCAGCATTTT,CASSLRQPDSVEPQHF